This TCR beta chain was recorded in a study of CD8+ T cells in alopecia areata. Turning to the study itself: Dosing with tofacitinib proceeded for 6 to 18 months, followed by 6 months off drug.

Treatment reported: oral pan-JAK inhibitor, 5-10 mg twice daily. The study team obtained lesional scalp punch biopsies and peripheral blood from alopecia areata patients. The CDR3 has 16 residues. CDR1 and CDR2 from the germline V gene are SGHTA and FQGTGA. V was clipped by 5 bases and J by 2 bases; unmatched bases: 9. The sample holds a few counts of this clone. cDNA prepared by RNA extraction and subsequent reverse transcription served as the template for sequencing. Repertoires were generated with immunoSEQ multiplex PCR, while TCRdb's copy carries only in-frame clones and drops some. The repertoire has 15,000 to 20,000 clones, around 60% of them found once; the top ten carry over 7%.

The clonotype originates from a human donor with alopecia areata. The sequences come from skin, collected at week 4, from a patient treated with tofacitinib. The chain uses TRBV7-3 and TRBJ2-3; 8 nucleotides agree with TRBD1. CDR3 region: CASSPRPGGYTDTQYF. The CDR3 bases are TGTGCCAGCAGCCCCCGGCCAGGGGGCTACACAGATACGCAGTATTTT.